This T cell receptor (beta chain) was recorded in a study of Ad26.COV2.S vaccination and SARS-CoV-2 variants. Overall study: A COV1001 Ad26.COV2.S trial-arm participant provided the sample. Recipients of Ad26.COV2.S got it intramuscularly, once or twice 56 days apart.

Treatment indicated: 19 received Ad26.COV2.S at low or high dose, single or two shots; about 5 received placebo; per-sample allocation not given. Sample collection was performed on day 63 after the first vaccine or placebo injection. This clone was recorded once. Its matching antigen is unknown. Data came from immunoSEQ multiplex PCR; TCRdb stores just in-frame clones and leaves some out. The data hold about 480,000 clones, with around 90% observed a single time. Study-level results: Vaccinees displayed broader spike-specific TCR repertoires than placebo recipients.

Germline V gene lookup returns CDR1 MDHEN and CDR2 SYDVKM. The length of the CDR3 is 14 residues. V gave up 8 bases and J gave up 3 bases, with 16 bases separating them. The material sequenced was peripheral blood, taken in a trial of Ad26.COV2.S vaccine versus placebo. The sequence came from a person aged 18 to 59 who received the Ad26.COV2.S COVID-19 vaccine or a placebo. J is TRBJ1-2 and V is TRBV28; D gene ambiguous. The CDR3 region has the DNA TGTGCCAGCGCCCCAGGTGGTGGCTACTATGGCTACACCTTC. Translation: CASAPGGGYYGYTF.